This TCR beta chain was recorded in a study of cytomegalovirus exposure and HLA in healthy donors. General observations from the study: The investigators catalogued 150 or so TCR beta chains as cytomegalovirus-associated.

Each donor was nominally healthy when sampled (though unrecorded immune exposures were likely). About this clone itself: Its antigen is currently unknown.

Germline CDR1 MNHNS, CDR2 SASEGT. This CDR3 comprises 15 residues. Deletions cut 5 bases from V and 10 bases from J, with 21 bases between. With 60 Vbeta and 13 Jbeta primers, the PCR was carried out. Clones were sequenced by immunoSEQ multiplex PCR, and TCRdb holds only the in-frame ones, with some missing. Here the sample spans over 95,000 clones, approximately 80% being singletons. The sequencing sample was made of PBMCs. The sequence was obtained from a female donor in good health and CMV-seronegative. The V gene is TRBV6-1, the J gene TRBJ2-1, with D perhaps matching TRBD2 (6 bases). As DNA, the CDR3 is TGTGCCAGCAGTACCGGGACTCGGCCGGTTACGGAGCAGTTCTTC. Amino acid sequence: CASSTGTRPVTEQFF.